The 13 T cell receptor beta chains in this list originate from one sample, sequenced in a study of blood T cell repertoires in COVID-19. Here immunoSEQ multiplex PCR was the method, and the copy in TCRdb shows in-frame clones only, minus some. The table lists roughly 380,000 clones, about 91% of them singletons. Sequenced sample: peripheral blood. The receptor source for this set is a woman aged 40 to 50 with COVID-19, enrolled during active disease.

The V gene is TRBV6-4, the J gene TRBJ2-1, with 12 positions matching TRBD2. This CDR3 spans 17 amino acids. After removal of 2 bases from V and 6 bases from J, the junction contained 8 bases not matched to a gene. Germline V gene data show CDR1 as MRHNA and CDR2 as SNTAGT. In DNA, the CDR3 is TGTGCCAGCAGTGACCTCTCGACTAGCGGGAGACTCAATGAGCAGTTCTTC. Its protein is CASSDLSTSGRLNEQFF.

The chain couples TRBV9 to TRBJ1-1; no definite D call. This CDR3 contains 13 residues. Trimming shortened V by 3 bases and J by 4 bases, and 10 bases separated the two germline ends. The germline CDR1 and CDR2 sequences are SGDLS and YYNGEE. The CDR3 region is CASSDTEFTEAFF. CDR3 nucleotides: TGTGCCAGCAGCGATACAGAATTCACTGAAGCTTTCTTT.

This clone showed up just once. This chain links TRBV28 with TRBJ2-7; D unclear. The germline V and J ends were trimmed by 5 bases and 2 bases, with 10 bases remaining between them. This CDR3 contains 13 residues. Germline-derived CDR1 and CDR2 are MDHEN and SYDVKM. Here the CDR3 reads CASSATPAYEQYF. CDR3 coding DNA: TGTGCCAGCAGTGCCACTCCGGCCTACGAGCAGTACTTC.

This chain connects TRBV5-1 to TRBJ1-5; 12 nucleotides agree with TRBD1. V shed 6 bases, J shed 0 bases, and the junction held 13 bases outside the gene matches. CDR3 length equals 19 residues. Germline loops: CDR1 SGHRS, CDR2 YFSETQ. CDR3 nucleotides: TGCGCCAGCAATATTTACCGGGACAGGGGGCCTTATAGCAATCAGCCCCAGCATTTT. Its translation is CASNIYRDRGPYSNQPQHF.

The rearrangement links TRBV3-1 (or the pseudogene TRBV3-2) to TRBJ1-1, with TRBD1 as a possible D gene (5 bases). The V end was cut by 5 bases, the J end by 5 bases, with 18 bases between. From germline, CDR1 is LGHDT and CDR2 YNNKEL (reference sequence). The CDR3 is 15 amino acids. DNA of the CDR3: TGTGCCAGCAGCTCCCGGGGGGTAGGAAGGACTGAAGCTTTCTTT. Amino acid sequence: CASSSRGVGRTEAFF.

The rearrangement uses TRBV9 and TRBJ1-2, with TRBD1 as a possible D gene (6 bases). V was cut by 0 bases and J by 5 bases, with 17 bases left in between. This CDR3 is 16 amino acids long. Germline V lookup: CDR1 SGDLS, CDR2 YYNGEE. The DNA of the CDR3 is TGTGCCAGCAGCGTAGGTTCGGGGGGCGTAGGGTATGGCTACACCTTC. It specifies CASSVGSGGVGYGYTF.

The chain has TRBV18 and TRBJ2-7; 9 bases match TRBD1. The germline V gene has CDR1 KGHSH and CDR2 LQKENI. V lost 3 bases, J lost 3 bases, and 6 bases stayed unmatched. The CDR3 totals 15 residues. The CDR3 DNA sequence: TGTGCCAGCTCACCGTTCGGACAGGGGAACTACGAGCAGTACTTC. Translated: CASSPFGQGNYEQYF. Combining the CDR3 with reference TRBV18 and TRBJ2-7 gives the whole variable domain NAGVMQNPRHLVRRRGQEARLRCSPMKGHSHVYWYRQLPEEGLKFMVYLQKENIIDESGMPKERFSAEFPKEGPSILRIQQVVRGDSAAYFCASSPFGQGNYEQYFGPGTRLTVT.

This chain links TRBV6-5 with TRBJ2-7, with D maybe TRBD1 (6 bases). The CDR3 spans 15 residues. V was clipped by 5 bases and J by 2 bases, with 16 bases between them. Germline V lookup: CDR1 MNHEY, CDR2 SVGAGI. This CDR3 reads CASSQEGTKTYEQYF. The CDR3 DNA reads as TGTGCCAGCAGTCAGGAAGGGACAAAGACCTACGAGCAGTACTTC.

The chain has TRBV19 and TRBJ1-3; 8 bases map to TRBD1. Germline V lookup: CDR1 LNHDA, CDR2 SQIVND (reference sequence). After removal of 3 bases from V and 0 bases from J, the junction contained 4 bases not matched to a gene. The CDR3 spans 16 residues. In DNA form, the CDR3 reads TGTGCCAGTAGTATCGACAGGGGCCTCTCTGGAAACACCATATATTTT. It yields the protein CASSIDRGLSGNTIYF.

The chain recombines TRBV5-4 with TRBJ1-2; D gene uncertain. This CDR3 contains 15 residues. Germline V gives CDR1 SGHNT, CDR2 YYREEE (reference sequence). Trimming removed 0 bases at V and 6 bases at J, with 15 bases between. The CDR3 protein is CASSLGVWNLDGYTF. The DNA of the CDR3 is TGTGCCAGCAGCTTGGGTGTTTGGAATCTAGATGGCTACACCTTC.

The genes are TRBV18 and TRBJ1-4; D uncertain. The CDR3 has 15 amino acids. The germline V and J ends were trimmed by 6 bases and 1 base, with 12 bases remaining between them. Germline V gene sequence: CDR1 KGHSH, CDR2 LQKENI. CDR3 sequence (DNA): TGTGCCAGCTCCCCCTTCGGAGGAACTAATGAAAAACTGTTTTTT. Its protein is CASSPFGGTNEKLFF.

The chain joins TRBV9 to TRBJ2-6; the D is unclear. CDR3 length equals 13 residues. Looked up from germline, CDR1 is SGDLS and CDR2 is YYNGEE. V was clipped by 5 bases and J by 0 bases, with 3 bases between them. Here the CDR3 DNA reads TGTGCCAGCAGGAGCTCTGGGGCCAACGTCCTGACTTTC. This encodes CASRSSGANVLTF.

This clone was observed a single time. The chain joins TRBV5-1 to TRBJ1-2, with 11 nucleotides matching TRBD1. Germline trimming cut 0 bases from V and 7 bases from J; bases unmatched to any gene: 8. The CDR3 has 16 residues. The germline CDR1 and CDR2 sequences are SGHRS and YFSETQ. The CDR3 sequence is CASSLAPGQGVGGYTF. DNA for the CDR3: TGCGCCAGCAGCTTGGCCCCGGGACAGGGGGTCGGTGGCTACACCTTC.